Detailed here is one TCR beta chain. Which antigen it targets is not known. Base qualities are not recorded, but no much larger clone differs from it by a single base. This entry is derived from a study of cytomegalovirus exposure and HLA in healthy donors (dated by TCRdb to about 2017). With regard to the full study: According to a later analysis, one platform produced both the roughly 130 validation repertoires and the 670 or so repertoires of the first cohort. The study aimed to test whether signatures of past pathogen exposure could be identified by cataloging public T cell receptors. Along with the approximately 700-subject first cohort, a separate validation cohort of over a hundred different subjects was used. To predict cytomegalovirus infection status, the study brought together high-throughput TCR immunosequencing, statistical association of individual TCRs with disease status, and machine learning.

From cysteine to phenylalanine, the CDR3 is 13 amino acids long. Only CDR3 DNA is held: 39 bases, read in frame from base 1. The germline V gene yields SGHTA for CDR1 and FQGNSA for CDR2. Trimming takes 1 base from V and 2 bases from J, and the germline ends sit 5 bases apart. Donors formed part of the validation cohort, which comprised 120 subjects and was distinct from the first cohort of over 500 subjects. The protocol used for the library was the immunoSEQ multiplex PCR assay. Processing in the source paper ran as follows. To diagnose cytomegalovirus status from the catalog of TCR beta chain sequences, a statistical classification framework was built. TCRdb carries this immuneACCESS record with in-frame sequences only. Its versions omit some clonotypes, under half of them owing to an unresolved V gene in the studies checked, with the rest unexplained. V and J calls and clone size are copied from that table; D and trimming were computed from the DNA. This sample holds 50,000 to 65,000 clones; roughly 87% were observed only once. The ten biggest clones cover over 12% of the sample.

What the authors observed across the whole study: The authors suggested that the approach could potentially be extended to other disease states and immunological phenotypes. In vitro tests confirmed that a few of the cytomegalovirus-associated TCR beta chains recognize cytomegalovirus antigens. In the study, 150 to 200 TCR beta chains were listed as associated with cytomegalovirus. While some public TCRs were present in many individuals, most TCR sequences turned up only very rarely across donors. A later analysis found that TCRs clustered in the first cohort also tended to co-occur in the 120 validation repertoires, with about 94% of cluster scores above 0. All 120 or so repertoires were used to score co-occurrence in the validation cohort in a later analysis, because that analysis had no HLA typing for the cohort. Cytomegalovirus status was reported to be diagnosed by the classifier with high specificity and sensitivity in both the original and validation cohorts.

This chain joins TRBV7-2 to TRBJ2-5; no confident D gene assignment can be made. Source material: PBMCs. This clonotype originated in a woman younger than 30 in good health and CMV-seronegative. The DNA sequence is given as TGTGCCAGCAGCTTAGTGCGGCAAGAGACCCAGTACTTC. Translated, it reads CASSLVRQETQYF. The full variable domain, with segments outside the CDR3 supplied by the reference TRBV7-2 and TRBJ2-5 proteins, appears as GAGVSQSPSNKVTEKGKDVELRCDPISGHTALYWYRQSLGQGLEFLIYFQGNSAPDKSGLPSDRFSAERTGGSVSTLTIQRTQQEDSAVYLCASSLVRQETQYFGPGTRLLVL.